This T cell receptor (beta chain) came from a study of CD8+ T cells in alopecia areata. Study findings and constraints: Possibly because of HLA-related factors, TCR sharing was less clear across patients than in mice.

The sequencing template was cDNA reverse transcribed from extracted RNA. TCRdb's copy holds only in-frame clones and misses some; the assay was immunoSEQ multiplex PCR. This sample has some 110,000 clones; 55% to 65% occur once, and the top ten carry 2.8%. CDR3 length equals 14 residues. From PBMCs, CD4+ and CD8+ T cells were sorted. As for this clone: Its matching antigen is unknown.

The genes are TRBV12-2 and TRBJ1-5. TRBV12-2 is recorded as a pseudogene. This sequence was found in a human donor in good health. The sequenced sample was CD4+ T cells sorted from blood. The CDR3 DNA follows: TGTGCAAGTCGCTTATGGGGAATTGGACAGCCCCAGCATTTT. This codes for CASRLWGIGQPQHF.